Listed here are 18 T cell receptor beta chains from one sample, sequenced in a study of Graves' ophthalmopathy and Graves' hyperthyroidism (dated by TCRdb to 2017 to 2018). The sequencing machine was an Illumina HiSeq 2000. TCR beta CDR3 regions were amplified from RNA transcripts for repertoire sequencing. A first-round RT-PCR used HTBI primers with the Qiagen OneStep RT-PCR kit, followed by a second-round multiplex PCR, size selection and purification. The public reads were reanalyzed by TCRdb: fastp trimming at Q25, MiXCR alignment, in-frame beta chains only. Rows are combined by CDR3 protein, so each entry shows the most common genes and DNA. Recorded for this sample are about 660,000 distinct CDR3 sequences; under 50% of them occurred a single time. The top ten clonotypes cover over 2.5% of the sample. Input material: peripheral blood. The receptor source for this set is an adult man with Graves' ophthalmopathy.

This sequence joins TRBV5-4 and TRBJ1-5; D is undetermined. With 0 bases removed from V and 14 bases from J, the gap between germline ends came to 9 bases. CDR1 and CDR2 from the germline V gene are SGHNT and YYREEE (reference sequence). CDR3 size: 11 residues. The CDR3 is CASSLGPNEHF. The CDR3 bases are TGTGCCAGCAGCTTGGGACCCAACGAGCATTTT. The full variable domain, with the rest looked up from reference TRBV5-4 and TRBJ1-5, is ETGVTQSPTHLIKTRGQQVTLRCSSQSGHNTVSWYQQALGQGPQFIFQYYREEENGRGNFPPRFSGLQFPNYSSELNVNALELDDSALYLCASSLGPNEHFGDGTRLSIL.

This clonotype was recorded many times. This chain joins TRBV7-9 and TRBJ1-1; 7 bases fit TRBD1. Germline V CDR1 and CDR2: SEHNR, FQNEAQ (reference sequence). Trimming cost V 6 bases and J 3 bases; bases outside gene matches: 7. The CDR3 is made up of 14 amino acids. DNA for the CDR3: TGTGCCAGCAGATCGGACAGGAGGGACACTGAAGCTTTCTTT. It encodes CASRSDRRDTEAFF.

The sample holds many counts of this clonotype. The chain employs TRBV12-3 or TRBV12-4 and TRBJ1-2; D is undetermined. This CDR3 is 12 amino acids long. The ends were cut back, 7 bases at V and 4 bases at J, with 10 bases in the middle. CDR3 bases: TGTGCCAGCAAGGTGGGAGTCTATGGCTACACCTTC. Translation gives CASKVGVYGYTF.

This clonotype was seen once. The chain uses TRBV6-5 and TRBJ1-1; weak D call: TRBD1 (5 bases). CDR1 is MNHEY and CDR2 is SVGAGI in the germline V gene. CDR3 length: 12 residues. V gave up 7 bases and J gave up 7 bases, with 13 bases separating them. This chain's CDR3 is CASNQGRGEAFF. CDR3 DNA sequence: TGTGCCAGCAACCAGGGTCGGGGTGAAGCTTTCTTT.

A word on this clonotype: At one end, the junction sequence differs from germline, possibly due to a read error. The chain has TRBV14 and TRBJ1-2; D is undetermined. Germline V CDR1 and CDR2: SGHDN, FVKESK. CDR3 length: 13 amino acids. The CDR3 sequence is CASSQEGNYGHTF. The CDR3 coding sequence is TGTGCCAGCAGCCAAGAGGGGAACTATGGCCACACCTTC.

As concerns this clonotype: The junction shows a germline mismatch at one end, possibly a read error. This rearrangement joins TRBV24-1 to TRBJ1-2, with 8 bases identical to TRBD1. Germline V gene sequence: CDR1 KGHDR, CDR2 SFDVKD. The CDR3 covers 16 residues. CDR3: CASSAYPDRAAYGYTF. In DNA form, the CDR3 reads TGTGCCAGCAGTGCCTATCCGGACAGGGCTGCCTATGGCTACACCTTC.

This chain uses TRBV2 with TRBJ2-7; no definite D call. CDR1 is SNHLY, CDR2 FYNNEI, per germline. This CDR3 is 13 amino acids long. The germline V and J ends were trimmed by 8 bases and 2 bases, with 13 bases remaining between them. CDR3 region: CASSPAMTYEQYF. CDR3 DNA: TGTGCCAGCTCACCCGCCATGACCTACGAGCAGTACTTC.

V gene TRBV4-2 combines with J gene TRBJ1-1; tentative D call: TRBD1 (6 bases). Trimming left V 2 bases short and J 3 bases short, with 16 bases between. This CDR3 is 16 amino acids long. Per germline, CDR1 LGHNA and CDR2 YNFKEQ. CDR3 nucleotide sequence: TGTGCCAGCAGCCAACTGCCAGGGGCCGGTGACACTGAAGCTTTCTTT. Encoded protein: CASSQLPGAGDTEAFF.

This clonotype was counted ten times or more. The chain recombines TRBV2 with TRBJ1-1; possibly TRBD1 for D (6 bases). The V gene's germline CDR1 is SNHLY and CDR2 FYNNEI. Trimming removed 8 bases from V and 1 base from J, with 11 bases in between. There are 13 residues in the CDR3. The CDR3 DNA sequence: TGTGCCAGCTGGGGCAGGGGGAACACTGAAGCTTTCTTT. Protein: CASWGRGNTEAFF.

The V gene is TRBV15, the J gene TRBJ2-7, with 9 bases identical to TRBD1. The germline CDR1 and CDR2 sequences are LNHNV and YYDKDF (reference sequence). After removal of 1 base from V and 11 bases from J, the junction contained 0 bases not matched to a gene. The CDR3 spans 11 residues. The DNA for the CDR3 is TGTGCCACCAGCAGAGGGGACAGGGAGTACTTC. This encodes CATSRGDREYF.

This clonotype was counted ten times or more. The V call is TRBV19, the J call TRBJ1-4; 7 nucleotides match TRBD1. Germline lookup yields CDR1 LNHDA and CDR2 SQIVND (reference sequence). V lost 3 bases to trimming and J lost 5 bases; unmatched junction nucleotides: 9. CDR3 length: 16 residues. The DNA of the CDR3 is TGTGCCAGTAGTATGATCCGGGGACAGAGGAATGAAAAACTGTTTTTT. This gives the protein CASSMIRGQRNEKLFF. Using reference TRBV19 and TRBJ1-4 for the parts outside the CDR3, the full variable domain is DGGITQSPKYLFRKEGQNVTLSCEQNLNHDAMYWYRQDPGQGLRLIYYSQIVNDFQKGDIAEGYSVSREKKESFPLTVTSAQKNPTAFYLCASSMIRGQRNEKLFFGSGTQLSVL.

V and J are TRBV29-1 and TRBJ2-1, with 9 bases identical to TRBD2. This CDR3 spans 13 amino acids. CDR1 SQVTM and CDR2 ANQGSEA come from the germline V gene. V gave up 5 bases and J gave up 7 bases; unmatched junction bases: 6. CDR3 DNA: TGCAGCGTTAGCGGGAGGATGCGTAATGAGCAGTTCTTC. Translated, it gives CSVSGRMRNEQFF.

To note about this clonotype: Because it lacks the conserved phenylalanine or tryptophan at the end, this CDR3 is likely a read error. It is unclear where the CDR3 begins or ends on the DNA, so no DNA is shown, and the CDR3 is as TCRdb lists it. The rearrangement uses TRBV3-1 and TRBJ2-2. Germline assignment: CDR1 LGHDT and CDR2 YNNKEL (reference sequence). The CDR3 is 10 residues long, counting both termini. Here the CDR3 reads CASSQLDRAG.

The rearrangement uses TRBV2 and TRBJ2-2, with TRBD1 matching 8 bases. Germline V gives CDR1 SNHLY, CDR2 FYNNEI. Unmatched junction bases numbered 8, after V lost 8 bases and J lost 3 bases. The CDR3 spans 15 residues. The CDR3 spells CASHPDRVDTGELFF. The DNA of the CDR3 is TGTGCCAGCCATCCGGACAGGGTCGACACCGGGGAGCTGTTTTTT.

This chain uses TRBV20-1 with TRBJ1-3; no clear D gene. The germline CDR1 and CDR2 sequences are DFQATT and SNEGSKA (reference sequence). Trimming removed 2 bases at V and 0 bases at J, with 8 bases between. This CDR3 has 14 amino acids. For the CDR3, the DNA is TGCAGTGCTAGACCTTGGTTCTCTGGAAACACCATATATTTT. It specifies CSARPWFSGNTIYF.

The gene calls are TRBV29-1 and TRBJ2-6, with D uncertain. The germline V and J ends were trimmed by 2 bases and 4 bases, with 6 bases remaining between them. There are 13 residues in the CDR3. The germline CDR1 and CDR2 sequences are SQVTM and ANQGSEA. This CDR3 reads CSVEMAGANVLTF. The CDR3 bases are TGCAGCGTTGAAATGGCGGGGGCCAACGTCCTGACTTTC.

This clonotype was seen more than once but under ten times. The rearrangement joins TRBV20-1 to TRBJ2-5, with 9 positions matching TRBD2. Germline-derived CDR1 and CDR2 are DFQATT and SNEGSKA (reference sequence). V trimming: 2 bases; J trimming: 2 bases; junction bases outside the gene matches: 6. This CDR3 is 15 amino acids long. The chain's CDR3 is CSARQTSGRQETQYF. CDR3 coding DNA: TGCAGTGCTAGACAGACTAGCGGAAGACAAGAGACCCAGTACTTC.

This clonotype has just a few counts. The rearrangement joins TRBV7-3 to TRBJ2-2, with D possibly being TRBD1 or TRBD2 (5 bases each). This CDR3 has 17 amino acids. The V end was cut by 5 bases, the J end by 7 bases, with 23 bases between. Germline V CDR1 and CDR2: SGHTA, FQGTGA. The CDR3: CASSPRRSRGAGGELFF. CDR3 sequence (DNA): TGTGCCAGCAGCCCTAGGAGGTCGCGAGGGGCTGGCGGGGAGCTGTTTTTT.